These T cell receptor beta chains were read from a single sample in a study of breast tumors, draining lymph nodes, adjacent tissues. MiXCR, run by TCRdb on the multiplex PCR reads, gives a single entry per CDR3 protein. The sample has some 97,000 distinct CDR3 sequences, 21% seen once. The material sequenced was axillary lymph node tissue. Every receptor here comes from a female donor with breast cancer. Some clones in this sample may be carry-over from other donors' samples. Each CDR3 is given with its conserved first and last residue. A D gene is named only where the DNA matches it firmly. Size is stated for part of the rows, as once, few or many counts, or as a class when the clone is expanded.

TRBV20-1	TRBJ2-1	many	TRBD1	CSARKGAIDYNEQFF	TGCAGTGCTAGAAAGGGGGCCATCGACTACAATGAGCAGTTCTTC
TRBV4-2	TRBJ2-7	-	-	CASSGGAPHFYVQYF	TGTGCCAGCAGCGGAGGCGCCCCTCACTTCTACGTGCAGTACTTC
TRBV5-6	TRBJ2-3	few	-	CASSPPGGYTDTQYF	TGTGCCAGCAGCCCCCCCGGCGGGTACACAGATACGCAGTATTTT
TRBV6-6	TRBJ2-7	-	-	CASGPDASSYEQYF	TGTGCCAGCGGGCCGGACGCGAGCTCCTACGAGCAGTACTTC
TRBV29-1	TRBJ2-1	many	-	CSVEGLISYNEQFF	TGCAGCGTTGAAGGACTTATTTCCTACAATGAGCAGTTCTTC
TRBV27	TRBJ2-2	many	-	CASGLPYGELFF	TGTGCCAGCGGACTGCCCTACGGGGAGCTGTTTTTT
TRBV2	TRBJ1-2	many	-	CASWKKGNGYTF	TGTGCCAGCTGGAAGAAGGGCAATGGCTACACCTTC
TRBV20-1	TRBJ1-6	many	TRBD1	CSVATGLVNSPLHF	TGCAGTGTCGCGACAGGGTTAGTTAATTCACCCCTCCACTTT
TRBV7-3	TRBJ1-3	many	TRBD1	CASSQTGGYGNTIYF	TGTGCCAGCAGCCAGACAGGGGGCTATGGAAACACCATATATTTT
TRBV28	TRBJ1-6	many	-	CASISWGNSPLHF	TGTGCCAGCATCTCTTGGGGGAATTCACCCCTCCACTTT
TRBV7-8	TRBJ2-3	many	-	CASSSPRGLMTDTQYF	TGTGCCAGCAGCTCCCCTAGGGGTCTTATGACAGATACGCAGTATTTT
TRBV7-8	TRBJ2-1	many	TRBD2	CASSFSAGDTYNEQFF	TGTGCCAGCAGCTTTTCAGCGGGAGACACCTACAATGAGCAGTTCTTC
TRBV20-1	TRBJ1-5	many	-	CSARDRGQPQHF	TGCAGTGCTAGAGATCGGGGTCAGCCCCAGCATTTT
TRBV4-1	TRBJ2-7	many	TRBD1	CASSRKTGDEQYF	TGCGCCAGCAGCCGCAAGACAGGGGACGAGCAGTACTTC
TRBV6-2/TRBV6-3	TRBJ2-1	many	-	CASSYIRVVGNEQFF	TGTGCCAGCAGTTACATAAGGGTTGTTGGAAATGAGCAGTTCTTC
TRBV9	TRBJ1-2	many	-	CASSRSGVGGYTF	TGTGCCAGCAGTAGATCGGGGGTAGGTGGCTACACCTTC
TRBV7-9	TRBJ1-4	many	-	CASSFSGNEKLFF	TGTGCCAGCAGCTTCAGCGGTAATGAAAAACTGTTTTTT
TRBV10-3	TRBJ2-1	many	TRBD1	CATGTGNNEQFF	TGTGCCACTGGGACAGGGAACAATGAGCAGTTCTTC
TRBV7-8	TRBJ1-4	many	-	CASSPRRGGGRNEKLFF	TGTGCCAGCAGCCCCAGGCGTGGGGGGGGACGTAATGAAAAACTGTTTTTT
TRBV3-1	TRBJ2-1	few	-	CASSQDLADSYNEQFF	TGTGCCAGCAGCCAAGATCTGGCGGACTCCTACAATGAGCAGTTCTTC
TRBV20-1	TRBJ2-6	-	-	CSARQGTGANVLTF	TGCAGTGCTAGACAGGGGACGGGGGCCAACGTCCTGACTTTC
TRBV7-2	TRBJ1-5	many	-	CASSLHGQFNQPQHF	TGTGCCAGCAGCCTCCATGGACAGTTCAATCAGCCCCAGCATTTT
TRBV5-4	TRBJ1-6	many	TRBD1	CASSLTGADGSLHF	TGTGCCAGCAGCTTGACAGGGGCGGATGGGTCCCTCCACTTT
TRBV14	TRBJ2-3	many	-	CASSQGFIGGTQYF	TGTGCCAGCAGCCAAGGTTTTATAGGGGGTACGCAGTATTTT
TRBV27	TRBJ1-2	many	-	CASSPRPGTENYGYTF	TGTGCCAGCAGTCCTCGTCCCGGGACGGAGAACTATGGCTACACCTTC
TRBV9	TRBJ1-1	few	-	CASSVNSEAEAFF	TGTGCCAGCAGCGTCAACAGCGAGGCTGAAGCTTTCTTT
TRBV11-1	TRBJ2-1	many	TRBD1	CASAIQRQGFSYNEQFF	TGTGCCAGCGCGATACAGAGACAGGGATTCTCCTACAATGAGCAGTTCTTC
TRBV20-1	TRBJ2-1	many	-	CSARKPGQAMGNEQFF	TGCAGTGCCAGAAAGCCGGGACAAGCGATGGGGAATGAGCAGTTCTTC
TRBV30	TRBJ2-2	-	TRBD1	CAWSVTGGITGELFF	TGTGCCTGGAGTGTAACAGGGGGCATCACCGGGGAGCTGTTTTTT